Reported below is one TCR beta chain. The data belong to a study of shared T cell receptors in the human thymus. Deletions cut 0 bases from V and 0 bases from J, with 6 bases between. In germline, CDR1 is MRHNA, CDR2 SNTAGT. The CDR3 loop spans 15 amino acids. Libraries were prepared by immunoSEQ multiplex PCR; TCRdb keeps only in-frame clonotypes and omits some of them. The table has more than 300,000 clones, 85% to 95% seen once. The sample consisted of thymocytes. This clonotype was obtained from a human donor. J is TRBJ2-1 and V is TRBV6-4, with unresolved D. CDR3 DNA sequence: TGTGCCAGCAGTGACTCTTCTTACTCCTACAATGAGCAGTTCTTC. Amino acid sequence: CASSDSSYSYNEQFF.